This T cell receptor beta chain was sequenced during a study of vaccination and CD4 T cells after COVID-19. Treatment defined: roughly 11-day PBMC culture with coronavirus spike peptide pools or control peptides (ViraFEST assay). Trimming at V came to 5 bases and at J to 2 bases, leaving 3 bases not matched to a gene. CDR1 SGHTA and CDR2 FQGNSA come from the germline V gene. The CDR3 covers 14 residues. A remark on this clonotype: Its antigen is unknown.

Researchers used the Oncomine TCR Beta short-read assay to sequence DNA from cultured CD4+ T cells. In TCRdb, the PCR reads were re-called with MiXCR into one record per CDR3 protein. The sample records about 13,000 distinct CDR3 sequences, approximately 74% being singletons. The material was CD4+ T cells from blood, cultured in vitro, obtained after SARS-CoV-2 vaccination. This clonotype was obtained from a human donor who received a COVID-19 vaccine. The gene calls are TRBV7-2 and TRBJ1-3, with 7 positions matching TRBD1. The CDR3 nucleotides read TGTGCCAGCAGCCGCGACAGGGCTGGAAACACCATATATTTT. Translated: CASSRDRAGNTIYF.